The T cell receptor (beta chain) described here comes from a study of shared clonotypes between healthy human individuals (dated by TCRdb to 2018 to 2020). Describing the broader study: A few men and two women, aged 18 to 49 years, made up the cohort. To estimate repertoire size and how much clonotypes are shared between individuals, the study performed deep sequencing of blood TCR repertoires from roughly five healthy adults. To increase sequencing depth and limit assay-specific biases, TCR repertoire library preparation and sequencing were carried out by different laboratories using diverse techniques. Each donor's leukapheresis produced roughly between roughly 0.94 and 9.5 billion PBMCs. For each donor, three plates each were used for CD4 naive and CD4 memory, two plates were used for CD8 naive, and one plate was used for CD8 memory. Paper-wide results and their limitations: About 5% of naive CD4, 3.5% of naive CD8, 2.3% of memory CD4, and about 0.4% of memory CD8 clonotypes were shared across a few donors. Based on pairwise subsampling, the degree of clonotype sharing among donors was expected to be affected by sequencing depth. Incomplete sequencing was indicated by rarefaction of sorted-subset datasets, despite the large sequencing depth. Larger estimated clonotype richness was generally found for naive subsets than for memory subsets. Higher generation probabilities were observed for clonotypes shared by all four sorted-subset donors than for non-shared clonotypes. Because the study included a small number of donors, the genetic and exposure-history diversity represented was limited. Only blood was sampled, and tissue TCR repertoires likely differ from those in blood.

Using the deep immunoSEQ assay, TCR CDR3 regions were amplified from genomic DNA by multiplex PCR. Genomic DNA extracted from each cell subset was distributed evenly over all wells of several immunoSEQ 96-well plates, and each plate served as one replicate. Each replicate PCR for sorted subsets received approximately 200 ng genomic DNA, equal to about 30,000 T cell genomes. The purified libraries were quantified using a Qubit 3.0 fluorometer, sized with a Bioanalyzer 2100, and then quantified again using the KAPA Library Quantification kit. Each immunoSEQ 96-well plate was sequenced on its own single-read 150-cycle Illumina NextSeq 550 flow cell. The authors' pipeline ran thus. Because only junctional sequences without quality scores were contained in the immunoSEQ output, filtering matching that applied to full-length reads could not be performed. To assign V/J genes and CDR3, sequences were annotated against IMGT germline references using PyIR, a Python wrapper for IgBLAST v1.9. Reads were removed for weak V/J assignments (E-value above 1e-6), missing CDR3, stop codons, out-of-frame junctions, or ambiguous translated residues. V3J clonotypes were defined by identical inferred V gene, J gene, and CDR3 amino acid sequence. The percentage overlap between two repertoires was calculated by dividing the number of shared unique clonotypes by the size of the smaller repertoire. RTK rarefaction, the Chao1 estimator, and Recon v2.1 estimates of unobserved clonotypes were used to assess repertoire richness. OLGA was used to compute generation probabilities for all TCRbeta clonotypes that the gDNA method yielded from a few donors. TCRdb took over this immuneACCESS table, retaining in-frame rearrangements with V and J assigned. Such tables are incomplete; in checked studies, under half of the missing clones stem from an unresolved V gene, and the remainder is unexplained. That table supplies the V and J calls and clone size; D and trimming were determined from the DNA. The sample includes about 2 million clones, with around 95% observed a single time. The ten largest clones add up to 0.13% of the sample.

About this clone: Its recognized antigen is unknown. No base-level quality is on record; no much larger clone is a single base apart.

The donors were healthy, HIV-negative adults who had no recently reported acute infections or vaccinations. Every donor was a Caucasian adult residing in Nashville, Tennessee, USA. CD4+ T cells were enriched by magnetic negative selection, after which naive cells were positively selected on CD45RA and the negative fraction was taken as the memory subset. Blood was collected by leukapheresis, and PBMCs were isolated by Ficoll-Histopaque density gradient centrifugation and then cryopreserved in liquid nitrogen vapor phase. Analytical flow cytometry was used to check the purity and quantity of each magnetically sorted T cell population. Each sorted fraction had its genomic DNA isolated and then quantified by UV absorbance on a Nanodrop 2000c. The sequence was obtained from a man aged 18 to 29 in good health. The material sequenced was naive CD4+ T cells sorted from blood. According to the study, the label for this sample's cell subset or site signals: CD45RA+ positively selected.

CDR3 reads: CASSERREGYTF. The DNA sequence follows: TGTGCCAGCAGTGAGCGAAGAGAGGGCTACACCTTC. The rearranged chain carries TRBV2 and TRBJ1-2, with no confidently assigned D gene. Taken from the germline V gene, the CDR1 and CDR2 loops are SNHLY and FYNNEI. V sheds 3 bases and J sheds 8 bases, leaving 10 bases between their ends. The CDR3 runs 12 amino acids, cysteine and phenylalanine included. This entry keeps only the CDR3 DNA: 36 bases, framed from base 1.